Sequencing of this T cell receptor beta chain was carried out in a study of spatial heterogeneity in lung cancer. In the study overall: Each distinct TCR and UMI combination averaged more than ten appearances in raw reads.

With 1 base removed from V and 5 bases from J, the gap between germline ends came to 14 bases. CDR1 is LNHNV and CDR2 is YYDKDF in the germline V gene (reference sequence). The CDR3 is 15 residues long. Every individual TCR cDNA molecule carried its own unique molecular identifier, which allowed correction of PCR and sequencing errors. TCRdb passed the 5' RACE reads through MiXCR, listing each CDR3 protein once. The sample lists approximately 52,000 distinct CDR3 sequences; under 7.5% were seen once. Time point described: sample taken at primary tumor resection. Whole RNA obtained from tumor, nontumor lung or frozen PBMC underwent sequencing without sorting. Donation came from some 72 patients with untreated early-stage non-small cell lung cancer. Only a few counts were recorded for this clonotype.

The sample consisted of PBMCs, taken at surgery. The V call is TRBV15, the J call TRBJ1-1; D call uncertain. The sequence was obtained from a female donor with early-stage non-small cell lung cancer. The CDR3 spells CATSRGRVSGTEAFF. The CDR3 bases are TGTGCCACCAGCAGAGGGCGGGTCAGTGGGACTGAAGCTTTCTTT.